The 26 T cell receptor beta chains below all came from one sample that was sequenced in a study of beta chain features in type 1 diabetes. cDNA synthesis used the whole RNA isolate, giving expressed TCRB sequences. Profiled with immunoSEQ multiplex PCR; TCRdb holds only in-frame clones, not every one. The sample has 350,000 or so clones; 20% are singletons. Sequencing was done on a sample of naive CD4+ T cells from blood. The receptors were sampled from a young woman in good health.

The chain carries TRBV5-1 and TRBJ2-5, with TRBD2 identical over 9 bases. Germline V lookup: CDR1 SGHRS, CDR2 YFSETQ. V shed 4 bases, J shed 4 bases, and the junction held 8 bases outside the gene matches. The CDR3 covers 15 residues. In DNA form, the CDR3 reads TGCGCCAGCAGCCCGGGACTAGCCCTGGGAGAGACCCAGTACTTC. Its protein is CASSPGLALGETQYF.

This sequence joins TRBV4-1 and TRBJ1-5; no clear D. This CDR3 spans 16 amino acids. The germline V gene encodes CDR1 MGHRA and CDR2 YSYEKL. V was cut by 5 bases and J by 3 bases, with 17 bases left in between. The CDR3 bases are TGCGCCAGCAGCAAACTCCTTGGTGAGAACAATCAGCCCCAGCATTTT. Translation gives CASSKLLGENNQPQHF.

In DNA form, the CDR3 reads TGTGCCAGCAGCCCCAACGCTGTATCCGGCGGCACTGAAGCTTTCTTT. It specifies CASSPNAVSGGTEAFF. The chain links TRBV11-2 to TRBJ1-1; D unresolved. Germline V gene data show CDR1 as SGHAT and CDR2 as FQNNGV. The CDR3 is 16 amino acids. Between the trimmed V and J ends, which lost 5 bases and 4 bases, there was a span of 20 bases.

There are a few counts of this clone. The chain joins TRBV5-4 to TRBJ1-5; TRBD1 matches at 9 bases. V lost 4 bases, J lost 6 bases, and 5 bases stayed unmatched. Germline assignment: CDR1 SGHNT and CDR2 YYREEE (reference sequence). CDR3 length: 14 amino acids. The chain's CDR3 is CASSIDRGSQPQHF. As DNA, the CDR3 is TGTGCCAGCAGCATTGACAGGGGGAGTCAGCCCCAGCATTTT.

There are a few counts of this clone. The chain combines TRBV4-3 with TRBJ2-7, with D possibly TRBD1 on 7 matching bases. Germline V gene data show CDR1 as LGHNA and CDR2 as YSLEER. This CDR3 region has 16 residues. Trimming removed 0 bases from V and 3 bases from J, with 15 bases in between. CDR3 in amino acids: CASSQDRRGPIYEQYF. The CDR3 DNA follows: TGCGCCAGCAGCCAAGATCGGAGGGGGCCCATCTACGAGCAGTACTTC.

V and J are TRBV4-1 and TRBJ2-1; D may be TRBD2 (6 bases). Per germline, CDR1 MGHRA and CDR2 YSYEKL. This CDR3 comprises 12 residues. V was trimmed by 6 bases and J by 11 bases, leaving 14 bases between them. The CDR3 DNA reads TGCGCCAGCAGTCATCTAGCGTCAAAGCAGTTCTTC. It codes for CASSHLASKQFF.

The chain uses TRBV30 and TRBJ1-5, with D possibly being TRBD1 (6 bases). Trimming cost V 0 bases and J 4 bases, with 16 bases left between them. From germline, CDR1 is GTSNPN and CDR2 SVGIG (reference sequence). The CDR3 is 16 residues long. This chain's CDR3 is CAWSVQGRGINQPQHF. The DNA for the CDR3 is TGTGCCTGGAGTGTACAGGGCAGGGGTATTAATCAGCCCCAGCATTTT.

This clone was counted only a few times. The chain employs TRBV7-9 and TRBJ2-3; TRBD2 is a possible D gene (6 bases). V lost 5 bases to trimming and J lost 5 bases, with 20 bases between them. Germline loops: CDR1 SEHNR, CDR2 FQNEAQ (reference sequence). The CDR3 has 16 residues. This CDR3 reads CASSQDYAPAVDTQYF. CDR3 coding DNA: TGTGCCAGCAGCCAGGACTACGCACCCGCAGTAGATACGCAGTATTTT.

This clone was counted a few times. The chain carries TRBV5-1 and TRBJ1-2; tentatively, D is TRBD1 (5 bases). The germline V and J ends were trimmed by 2 bases and 6 bases, with 8 bases remaining between them. Germline values: CDR1 SGHRS, CDR2 YFSETQ. The CDR3 has 12 amino acids. The DNA for the CDR3 is TGCGCCAGCAGCTTAGGGGAGGATGGCTACACCTTC. It is translated as CASSLGEDGYTF.

This clone occurred a few times. The chain has TRBV15 and TRBJ1-4; D possibly corresponds to TRBD1 (5 bases). Trimming shortened V by 4 bases and J by 0 bases, and 9 bases separated the two germline ends. Germline V CDR1 and CDR2: LNHNV, YYDKDF (reference sequence). The CDR3 is 15 residues long. Here the CDR3 reads CATSTQTATNEKLFF. Written as DNA, the CDR3 is TGTGCCACCAGCACCCAGACAGCAACTAATGAAAAACTGTTTTTT.

This clone has only a few counts. The V call is TRBV15, the J call TRBJ2-1; TRBD2 aligns across 11 bases. The V and J ends lost 0 bases and 6 bases, in that order; junction bases with no gene match: 1. The CDR3 totals 15 residues. Germline V gene lookup returns CDR1 LNHNV and CDR2 YYDKDF (reference sequence). The CDR3 here is CATSREGLAANEQFF. The CDR3 DNA reads as TGTGCCACCAGCAGAGAGGGACTAGCGGCCAATGAGCAGTTCTTC.

This clone was counted between two and nine times. The same CDR3 arises from other DNA sequences in this sample as well. V gene TRBV18 combines with J gene TRBJ1-2, with a tentative D call TRBD1 (5 bases). The germline CDR1 and CDR2 sequences are KGHSH and LQKENI. The ends were cut back, 3 bases at V and 0 bases at J, with 8 bases in the middle. The CDR3 consists of 14 residues. The CDR3 is CASSPDKANYGYTF. CDR3 DNA sequence: TGTGCCAGCTCACCGGACAAAGCTAACTATGGCTACACCTTC.

The rearrangement links TRBV30 to TRBJ2-2; 8 nucleotides agree with TRBD2. This CDR3 region has 14 residues. Trimming removed 6 bases from V and 4 bases from J; junction bases left unmatched: 7. CDR1 is GTSNPN, CDR2 SVGIG, per germline (reference sequence). As DNA, the CDR3 is TGTGCCTGTTCTACGGGGGGGGTCACCGGGGAGCTGTTTTTT. This translates into CACSTGGVTGELFF. Using reference TRBV30 and TRBJ2-2 for the parts outside the CDR3, the full variable domain is SQTIHQWPATLVQPVGSPLSLECTVEGTSNPNLYWYRQAAGRGLQLLFYSVGIGQISSEVPQNLSASRPQDRQFILSSKKLLLSDSGFYLCACSTGGVTGELFFGEGSRLTVL.

In its sample, this clone was seen a few times. This rearrangement joins TRBV4-1 to TRBJ2-7; 9 bases line up with TRBD2. The CDR3 has 13 residues. Germline lookup yields CDR1 MGHRA and CDR2 YSYEKL. Trimming cost V 2 bases and J 7 bases; bases outside gene matches: 3. The CDR3, as DNA: TGCGCCAGCAGCCAACTAGCGGGGATGGAGCAGTACTTC. Translating gives CASSQLAGMEQYF.

This clone has a handful of counts. The chain couples TRBV4-1 to TRBJ2-1; 9 bases map to TRBD1. The trim removed 1 base at V and 10 bases at J, leaving 5 bases unmatched. CDR3 length: 14 residues. Per the germline V gene, CDR1 is MGHRA and CDR2 is YSYEKL. CDR3 bases: TGCGCCAGCAGCCAAGTCCGGACAGGGGTCGAGCAGTTCTTC. Amino acid sequence: CASSQVRTGVEQFF.

There are a few counts of this clone. V usage is TRBV5-4 and J usage is TRBJ2-2; D not certain. Trimming stripped 4 bases from V and 1 base from J, with 11 bases between. The CDR3 totals 15 residues. CDR1 SGHNT and CDR2 YYREEE come from the germline V gene (reference sequence). DNA for the CDR3: TGTGCCAGCAGCCCGTACTCCTTGAACACCGGGGAGCTGTTTTTT. It encodes CASSPYSLNTGELFF. Full variable domain (remainder filled in from reference TRBV5-4 and TRBJ2-2): ETGVTQSPTHLIKTRGQQVTLRCSSQSGHNTVSWYQQALGQGPQFIFQYYREEENGRGNFPPRFSGLQFPNYSSELNVNALELDDSALYLCASSPYSLNTGELFFGEGSRLTVL.

V and J are TRBV10-3 and TRBJ1-5; D gene uncertain. The CDR3 consists of 14 residues. CDR1 ENHRY and CDR2 SYGVKD come from the germline V gene. V lost 6 bases, J lost 0 bases, and 9 bases lay in between. The DNA of the CDR3 is TGTGCCATCAGGGACTCCTCTAGCAATCAGCCCCAGCATTTT. Amino acids: CAIRDSSSNQPQHF.

To note about this clone: This same CDR3 is encoded by further DNA sequences in the sample. This chain links TRBV5-1 with TRBJ2-3; TRBD1 might be the D (6 bases). Trimming removed 2 bases at V and 5 bases at J, with 12 bases between. Germline V CDR1 and CDR2: SGHRS, YFSETQ. The CDR3 loop spans 14 amino acids. This CDR3 reads CASSLSRGLDTQYF. The CDR3 nucleotides are TGCGCCAGCAGCTTAAGCAGGGGCCTAGATACGCAGTATTTT. Drawing the rest from reference TRBV5-1 and TRBJ2-3, the complete variable domain is KAGVTQTPRYLIKTRGQQVTLSCSPISGHRSVSWYQQTPGQGLQFLFEYFSETQRNKGNFPGRFSGRQFSNSRSEMNVSTLELGDSALYLCASSLSRGLDTQYFGPGTRLTVL.

This clone was counted between two and nine times. The gene calls are TRBV9 and TRBJ2-2; D not certain. Germline-derived CDR1 and CDR2 are SGDLS and YYNGEE. The CDR3 loop spans 12 amino acids. Trimming took off 4 bases at V and 3 bases at J, with 4 bases between the two ends. Written as DNA, the CDR3 is TGTGCCAGCAGCACTGACACCGGGGAGCTGTTTTTT. The encoded protein is CASSTDTGELFF.

The CDR3 protein is CASSEQRRGGNTEAFF. The CDR3 DNA is TGTGCCAGCAGTGAGCAAAGAAGGGGGGGGAACACTGAAGCTTTCTTT. The V gene is TRBV2, the J gene TRBJ1-1; D perhaps matches TRBD1 (6 bases). Germline V gene sequence: CDR1 SNHLY, CDR2 FYNNEI. The CDR3 contains 16 residues. The V and J ends lost 3 bases and 1 base respectively, with 15 bases between them.

The J gene is TRBJ1-5, the V gene TRBV5-1; 7 nucleotides agree with TRBD1. The junction had 4 bases not matched to a gene; V was cut back by 4 bases and J by 3 bases. The germline V gene encodes CDR1 SGHRS and CDR2 YFSETQ. The CDR3 totals 14 residues. The CDR3: CASSQGQANQPQHF. For the CDR3, the DNA is TGCGCCAGCAGCCAAGGACAGGCCAATCAGCCCCAGCATTTT.

The chain combines TRBV5-1 with TRBJ1-1; D possibly corresponds to TRBD1 (5 bases). Germline CDR1 SGHRS, CDR2 YFSETQ. Trimming cost V 6 bases and J 1 base, with 16 bases left between them. CDR3 length equals 15 residues. The CDR3 DNA is TGCGCCAGCAAAGGGGCATTACACTGGAACACTGAAGCTTTCTTT. It specifies CASKGALHWNTEAFF.

A few counts support this clone. This chain links TRBV30 with TRBJ2-7; 9 bases are a match to TRBD2. The germline V gene encodes CDR1 GTSNPN and CDR2 SVGIG (reference sequence). V lost 4 bases, J lost 5 bases, and 6 bases stayed unmatched. The CDR3 sequence is 13 residues long. CDR3 nucleotides: TGTGCCTGGACTTCGCGGGGGGGCCACGAGCAGTACTTC. Residues: CAWTSRGGHEQYF.

The chain links TRBV4-1 to TRBJ1-6; maybe TRBD1 (5 bases). Trimming took off 1 base at V and 8 bases at J, with 15 bases between the two ends. Germline CDR1 MGHRA, CDR2 YSYEKL. The CDR3 sequence is 16 residues long. The chain's CDR3 is CASSQGGQGRHSPLHF. DNA of the CDR3: TGCGCCAGCAGCCAAGGTGGTCAGGGAAGGCATTCACCCCTCCACTTT.

V usage is TRBV2 and J usage is TRBJ2-2; D perhaps matches TRBD1 (6 bases). Germline assignment: CDR1 SNHLY and CDR2 FYNNEI. V was clipped by 2 bases and J by 7 bases, with 8 bases between them. There are 13 residues in the CDR3. This CDR3 reads CASSEQGSGELFF. DNA of the CDR3: TGTGCCAGCAGTGAACAGGGGAGCGGGGAGCTGTTTTTT.

The J gene is TRBJ2-7, the V gene TRBV4-1; TRBD2 matches at 14 bases. V lost 8 bases, J lost 6 bases, and 15 bases stayed unmatched. Germline values: CDR1 MGHRA, CDR2 YSYEKL. This CDR3 contains 17 residues. DNA for the CDR3: TGCGCCAGCTTACCGGGACTAGCGGGAGCGGCTCGATCCGAGCAGTACTTC. The encoded protein is CASLPGLAGAARSEQYF.